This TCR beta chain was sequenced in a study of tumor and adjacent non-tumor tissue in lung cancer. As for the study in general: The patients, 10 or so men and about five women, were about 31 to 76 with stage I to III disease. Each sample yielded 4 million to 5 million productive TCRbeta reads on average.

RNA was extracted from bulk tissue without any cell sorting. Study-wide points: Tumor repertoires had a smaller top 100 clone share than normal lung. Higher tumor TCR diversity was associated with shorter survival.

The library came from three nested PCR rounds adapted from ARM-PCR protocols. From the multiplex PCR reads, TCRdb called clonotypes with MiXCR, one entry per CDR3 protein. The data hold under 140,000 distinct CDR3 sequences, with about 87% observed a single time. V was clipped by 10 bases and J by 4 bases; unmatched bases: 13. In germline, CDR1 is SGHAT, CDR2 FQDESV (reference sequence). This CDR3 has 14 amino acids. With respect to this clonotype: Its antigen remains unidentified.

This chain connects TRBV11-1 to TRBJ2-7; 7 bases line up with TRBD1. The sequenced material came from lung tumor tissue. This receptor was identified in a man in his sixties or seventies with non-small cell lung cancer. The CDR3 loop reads CAIQPPGQTYEQYF. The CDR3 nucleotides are TGTGCCATCCAACCTCCGGGACAGACTTACGAGCAGTACTTC.